The entry below gives a single T cell receptor beta chain sequence along with its context. Following extraction, RNA underwent reverse transcription to cDNA, which served as the sequencing template. Some clones are missing from TCRdb's copy, which holds only in-frame ones; the method was immunoSEQ multiplex PCR. The table includes about 190,000 clones, approximately 60% detected once. The source of the sample is a study of CD8+ T cells in alopecia areata. The treatment here: oral pan-JAK inhibitor, 5-10 mg twice daily. The specimen comprised CD4+ T cells sorted from blood, sampled at week 4, from a patient treated with tofacitinib. The sequence derives from a human donor with alopecia areata.

The CDR3 coding sequence is TGTGCCAGCAGATACTACGAGCAGTACTTC. Its translation is CASRYYEQYF. This sequence joins TRBV6-4 and TRBJ2-7; D is ambiguous. Trimming pared 6 bases from V and 3 bases from J, leaving 3 bases between. Germline CDR1 MRHNA, CDR2 SNTAGT. CDR3 size: 10 residues.